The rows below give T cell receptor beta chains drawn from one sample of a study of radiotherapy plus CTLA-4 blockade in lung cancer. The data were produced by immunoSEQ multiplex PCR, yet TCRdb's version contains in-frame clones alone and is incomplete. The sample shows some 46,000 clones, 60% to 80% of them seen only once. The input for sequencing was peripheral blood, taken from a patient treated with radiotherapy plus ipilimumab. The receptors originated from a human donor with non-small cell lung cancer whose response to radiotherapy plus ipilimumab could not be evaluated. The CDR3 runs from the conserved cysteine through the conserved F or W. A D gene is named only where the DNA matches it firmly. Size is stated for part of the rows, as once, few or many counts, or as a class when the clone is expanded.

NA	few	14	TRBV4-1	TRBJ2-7	CASSQHDGDYEQYF	TGCGCCAGCAGCCAACACGACGGGGACTACGAGCAGTACTTC
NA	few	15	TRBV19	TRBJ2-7	CASSRDEAAAYEQYF	TGTGCCAGTAGTCGAGATGAGGCAGCGGCCTACGAGCAGTACTTC
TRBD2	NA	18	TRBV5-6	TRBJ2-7	CASSSTGTSGFVGDEQYF	TGTGCCAGCAGCTCAACCGGGACTAGCGGCTTCGTGGGCGACGAGCAGTACTTC
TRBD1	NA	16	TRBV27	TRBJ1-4	CASSRGQGETNEKLFF	TGTGCCAGCAGTCGGGGACAGGGGGAAACTAATGAAAAACTGTTTTTT
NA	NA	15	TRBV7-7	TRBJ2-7	CASSPAGAVSYEQYF	TGTGCTAGCAGCCCGGCGGGCGCCGTTTCCTACGAGCAGTACTTC
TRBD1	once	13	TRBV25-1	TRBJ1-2	CASSFRGNYGYTF	TGTGCCAGCAGTTTCAGGGGGAACTATGGCTACACCTTC
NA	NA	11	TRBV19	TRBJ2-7	CASRTGFEQYF	TGTGCCAGTAGAACAGGTTTCGAGCAGTACTTC
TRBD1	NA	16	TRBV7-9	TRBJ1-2	CASSMGQGLRGYGYTF	TGTGCCAGCAGCATGGGACAGGGTTTAAGGGGGTATGGCTACACCTTC
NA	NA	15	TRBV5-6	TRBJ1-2	CASSWEGRLNYGYTF	TGTGCCAGCAGCTGGGAGGGACGCCTTAACTATGGCTACACCTTC
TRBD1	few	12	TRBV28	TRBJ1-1	CASSDRVREAFF	TGTGCCAGCTCCGACAGGGTTCGTGAAGCTTTCTTT
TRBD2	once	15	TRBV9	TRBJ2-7	CASSVGREGPSEQYF	TGTGCCAGCAGCGTAGGGCGGGAGGGCCCTAGCGAGCAGTACTTC
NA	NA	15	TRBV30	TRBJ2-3	CAWSARGSSTDTQYF	TGTGCCTGGAGCGCCAGGGGCTCCAGCACAGATACGCAGTATTTT
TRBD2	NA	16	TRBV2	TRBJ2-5	CASTDTSGVIQETQYF	TGTGCCAGCACAGACACTAGCGGGGTTATCCAAGAGACCCAGTACTTC
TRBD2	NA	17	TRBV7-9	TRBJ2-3	CASREGLAGGSTDTQYF	TGTGCCAGCAGGGAGGGACTAGCGGGGGGGAGCACAGATACGCAGTATTTT
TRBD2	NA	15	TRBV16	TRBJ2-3	CASSSWGGITDTQYF	TGTGCCAGCAGCTCATGGGGGGGAATCACAGATACGCAGTATTTT
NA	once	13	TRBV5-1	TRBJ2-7	CASSTLEQDRQYF	TGCGCCAGCAGCACCCTTGAGCAGGACAGGCAGTACTTC
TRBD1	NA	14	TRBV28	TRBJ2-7	CASIQDRANYEQYF	TGTGCCAGCATCCAGGACAGGGCCAACTACGAGCAGTACTTC
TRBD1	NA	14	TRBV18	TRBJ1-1	CASSLGQGNTEAFF	TGTGCCAGCTCACTAGGACAGGGGAACACTGAAGCTTTCTTT
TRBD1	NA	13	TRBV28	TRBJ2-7	CAIQTGPTYEQYF	TGTGCCATCCAGACAGGGCCAACCTACGAGCAGTACTTC
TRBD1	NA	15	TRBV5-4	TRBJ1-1	CASSRRTGGQDEAFF	TGTGCCAGCAGCAGACGGACAGGGGGGCAGGATGAAGCTTTCTTT
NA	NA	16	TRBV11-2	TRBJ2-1	CASSYRLGQNLNEQFF	TGTGCCAGCAGCTACCGGCTAGGACAGAACCTAAATGAGCAGTTCTTC
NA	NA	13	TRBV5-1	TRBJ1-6	CASSLTENSPLHF	TGCGCCAGCAGCTTGACAGAGAATTCACCCCTCCACTTT
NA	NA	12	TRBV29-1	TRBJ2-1	CSVKGGPDEQFF	TGCAGCGTTAAGGGGGGGCCGGATGAGCAGTTCTTC
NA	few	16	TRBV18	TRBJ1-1	CASSPFTSGGNTEAFF	TGTGCCAGCTCACCATTTACTTCCGGGGGGAACACTGAAGCTTTCTTT
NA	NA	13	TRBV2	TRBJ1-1	CASSGGGLTEAFF	TGTGCCAGCAGTGGAGGAGGGCTCACTGAAGCTTTCTTT
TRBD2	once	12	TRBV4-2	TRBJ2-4	CASSQDPGTIYF	TGTGCCAGCAGCCAGGATCCCGGGACTATTTACTTC
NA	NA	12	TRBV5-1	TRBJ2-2	CASRVSSGELFF	TGCGCCAGCAGAGTAAGCTCTGGGGAGCTGTTTTTT
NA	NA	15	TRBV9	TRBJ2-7	CASSVADRDSYEQYF	TGTGCCAGCAGCGTCGCGGACAGAGACTCCTACGAGCAGTACTTC
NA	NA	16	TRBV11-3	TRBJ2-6	CASSLSWESGANVLTF	TGTGCCAGCAGCTTAAGTTGGGAGAGTGGGGCCAACGTCCTGACTTTC
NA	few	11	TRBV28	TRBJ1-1	CASSTQRGAFF	TGTGCCAGCAGTACTCAAAGAGGGGCTTTCTTT
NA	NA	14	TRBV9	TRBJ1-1	CASSLGVMNTEAFF	TGTGCCAGCAGCCTCGGGGTTATGAACACTGAAGCTTTCTTT
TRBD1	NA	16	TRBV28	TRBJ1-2	CASSPPSQGPNYGYTF	TGTGCCAGCAGCCCTCCGTCACAGGGGCCTAACTATGGCTACACCTTC
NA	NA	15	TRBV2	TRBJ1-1	CASSAGGQQNTEAFF	TGTGCCAGCAGTGCGGGAGGACAGCAGAACACTGAAGCTTTCTTT
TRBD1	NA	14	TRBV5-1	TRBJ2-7	CASSTGQGASEQYF	TGCGCCAGCAGCACGGGACAGGGGGCCAGCGAGCAGTACTTC
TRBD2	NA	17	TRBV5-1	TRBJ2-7	CASSFHRGLAGGYEQYF	TGCGCCAGCAGCTTTCACAGAGGTCTAGCGGGAGGGTACGAGCAGTACTTC
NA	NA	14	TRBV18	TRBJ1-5	CASSPRADNQPQHF	TGTGCCAGCTCACCGAGGGCGGATAATCAGCCCCAGCATTTT
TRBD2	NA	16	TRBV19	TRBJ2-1	CASSIVAGGTYNEQFF	TGTGCCAGTAGTATAGTAGCGGGGGGCACCTACAATGAGCAGTTCTTC
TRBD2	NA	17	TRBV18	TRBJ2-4	CASSPRGGEVAKNIQYF	TGTGCCAGCTCACCCCGTGGGGGGGAGGTAGCCAAAAACATTCAGTACTTC
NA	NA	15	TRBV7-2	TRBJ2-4	CASSLDLGKTNIQYF	TGTGCCAGCAGCTTAGATCTTGGCAAAACAAACATTCAGTACTTC
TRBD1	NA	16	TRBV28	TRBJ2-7	CATKTGVPIMSYEQYF	TGTGCCACCAAGACAGGGGTCCCCATAATGTCCTACGAGCAGTACTTC
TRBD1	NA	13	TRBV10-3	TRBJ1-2	CAIRGTGWESYTF	TGTGCCATCAGGGGGACAGGGTGGGAGAGCTACACCTTC
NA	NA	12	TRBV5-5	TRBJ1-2	CASYGGNYGYTF	TGTGCCAGTTATGGCGGAAACTATGGCTACACCTTC
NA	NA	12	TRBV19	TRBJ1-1	CASSIGRTEAFF	TGTGCCAGTAGTATTGGTAGAACTGAAGCTTTCTTT
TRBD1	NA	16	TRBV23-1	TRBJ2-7	CASSLPRTGGFYEQYF	TGCGCCAGCAGCCTCCCCCGGACAGGGGGCTTCTACGAGCAGTACTTC
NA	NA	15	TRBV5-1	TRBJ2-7	CASSASPGGTYEQYF	TGCGCCAGCAGCGCGTCCCCCGGGGGAACCTACGAGCAGTACTTC
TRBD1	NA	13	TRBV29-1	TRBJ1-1	CSAKGQMNTEAFF	TGCAGCGCCAAGGGACAGATGAACACTGAAGCTTTCTTT
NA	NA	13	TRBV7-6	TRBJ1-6	CASSSQGDSPLHF	TGTGCCAGCAGTTCACAGGGAGATTCACCCCTCCACTTT
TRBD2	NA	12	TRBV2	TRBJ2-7	CATERGGLEQYF	TGTGCCACCGAAAGGGGAGGGCTCGAGCAGTACTTC
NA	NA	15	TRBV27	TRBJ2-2	CASSFWPINTGELFF	TGTGCCAGCAGTTTTTGGCCGATCAACACCGGGGAGCTGTTTTTT
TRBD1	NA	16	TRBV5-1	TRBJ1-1	CASSADTGAVNTEAFF	TGCGCCAGCAGCGCAGACACAGGGGCCGTCAACACTGAAGCTTTCTTT
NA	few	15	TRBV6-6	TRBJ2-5	CASSTPLKGGETQYF	TGTGCCAGCAGTACCCCCCTTAAGGGGGGGGAGACCCAGTACTTC
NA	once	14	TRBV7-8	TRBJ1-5	CASSLMGKNQPQHF	TGTGCCAGCAGCTTAATGGGCAAAAATCAGCCCCAGCATTTT
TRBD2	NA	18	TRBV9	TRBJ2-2	CASSEGRGGAVENGELFF	TGTGCCAGCAGCGAGGGTCGCGGGGGGGCCGTTGAGAACGGGGAGCTGTTTTTT
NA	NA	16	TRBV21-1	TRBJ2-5	CASSNLDSSYQETQYF	TGTGCCAGCAGCAACTTGGACAGTTCGTACCAAGAGACCCAGTACTTC